The present entry profiles one T cell receptor (beta chain) with its context. Its antigen is not yet known. Base-call qualities are not available, and no considerably larger clone is one nucleotide away. Instrument on record: Illumina HiSeq 1500. TCRdb itself trimmed the public reads at Q25 with fastp, ran MiXCR and retained productive beta chains. All rows with the same CDR3 protein become a single entry with the most common DNA and genes. A total of more than 250,000 distinct CDR3 sequences appear in this sample, 25% of them only once. The ten biggest clones cover about an eighth of the sample. This specimen's treatment or condition label, interpreted: in vitro stimulation with specific CMV peptide epitopes to enrich CMV-specific T cells. These data are taken from a study of T cell repertoires in cytomegalovirus infection (dated by TCRdb to about 2019). Concerning the study at large: Recently identified HLA-C-restricted CMV epitopes, whose presentation resists viral immunomodulation, were targeted by peptide stimulations together with well-studied HLA-B-restricted epitopes. The HLA type of each donor mattered for the analysis, because public TCR beta signatures pointed to carriage of CMV infection along with the matching HLA type.

On the study overall, not on this receptor specifically: In both this cohort and an independent approximately 400-donor cohort, the cumulative frequency of public TCR beta family members distinguished carriers of CMV infection plus the relevant HLA type. The ex vivo response was dominated by HLA-C-restricted CMV-specific TCR beta clonotypes, which also provided the single most frequent clonotype in two of eight donors.

The TCR sequence derives from a human donor in good health (CMV status not recorded). Some clones in this sample may be carry-over from other donors' samples. Sequencing used cultured PBMCs, obtained from culture after CMV antigen stimulation.

The nucleotides read TGCGCCAGCAGCTACGGACTAGTCGGGTCCTACGAGCAGTACTTC. Protein translation: CASSYGLVGSYEQYF. The sequence is built from TRBV5-1 and TRBJ2-7; 7 junctional bases match TRBD2. CDR1 and CDR2 were assigned from the germline V gene as SGHRS and YFSETQ. The CDR3 holds 15 amino acids from the cysteine to the phenylalanine. Solely the CDR3 DNA is kept, with 45 bases framed from the first base. For this chain, trimming is 3 bases at the V end and 1 base at the J end, and the number of junction bases without a gene match is 7.